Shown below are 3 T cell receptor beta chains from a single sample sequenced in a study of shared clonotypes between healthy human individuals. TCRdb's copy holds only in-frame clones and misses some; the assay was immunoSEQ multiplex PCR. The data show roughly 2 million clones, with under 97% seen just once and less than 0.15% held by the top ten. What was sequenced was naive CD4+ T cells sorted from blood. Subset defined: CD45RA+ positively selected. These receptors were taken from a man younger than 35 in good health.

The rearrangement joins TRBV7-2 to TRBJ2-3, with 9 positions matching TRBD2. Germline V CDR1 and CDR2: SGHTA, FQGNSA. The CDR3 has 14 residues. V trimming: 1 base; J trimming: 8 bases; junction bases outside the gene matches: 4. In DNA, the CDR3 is TGTGCCAGCAGCTTAGTTAGCGGGAGCGGTACGCAGTATTTT. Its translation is CASSLVSGSGTQYF.

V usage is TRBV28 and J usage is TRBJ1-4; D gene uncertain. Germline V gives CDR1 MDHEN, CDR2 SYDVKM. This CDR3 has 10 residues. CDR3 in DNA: TGTGCTACTTACGATGAAAAACTGTTTTTT. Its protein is CATYDEKLFF. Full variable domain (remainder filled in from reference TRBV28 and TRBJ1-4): DVKVTQSSRYLVKRTGEKVFLECVQDMDHENMFWYRQDPGLGLRLIYFSYDVKMKEKGDIPEGYSVSREKKERFSLILESASTNQTSMYLCATYDEKLFFGSGTQLSVL.

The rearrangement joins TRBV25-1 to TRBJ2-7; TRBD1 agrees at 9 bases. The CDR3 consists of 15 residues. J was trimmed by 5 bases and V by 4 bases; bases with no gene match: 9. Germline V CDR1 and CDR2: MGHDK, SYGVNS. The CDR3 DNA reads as TGTGCCAGCAGTGTTTCCGGGACAGGGTATCACGAGCAGTACTTC. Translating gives CASSVSGTGYHEQYF.